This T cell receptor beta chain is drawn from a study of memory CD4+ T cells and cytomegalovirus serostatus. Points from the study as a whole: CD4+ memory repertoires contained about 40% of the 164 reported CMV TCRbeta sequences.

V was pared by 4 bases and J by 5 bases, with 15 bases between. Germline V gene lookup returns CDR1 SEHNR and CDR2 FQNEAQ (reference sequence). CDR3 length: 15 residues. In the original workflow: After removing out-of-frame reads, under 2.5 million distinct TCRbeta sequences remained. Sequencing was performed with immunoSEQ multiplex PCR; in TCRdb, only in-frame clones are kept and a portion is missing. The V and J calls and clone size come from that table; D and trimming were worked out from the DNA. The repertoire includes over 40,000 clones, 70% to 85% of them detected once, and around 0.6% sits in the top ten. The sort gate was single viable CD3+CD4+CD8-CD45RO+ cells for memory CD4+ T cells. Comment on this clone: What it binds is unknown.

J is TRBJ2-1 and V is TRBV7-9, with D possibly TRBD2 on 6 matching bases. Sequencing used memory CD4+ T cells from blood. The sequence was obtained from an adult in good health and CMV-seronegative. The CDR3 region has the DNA TGTGCCAGCAGCTCGGGACTGGCATTCAACAATGAGCAGTTCTTC. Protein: CASSSGLAFNNEQFF.